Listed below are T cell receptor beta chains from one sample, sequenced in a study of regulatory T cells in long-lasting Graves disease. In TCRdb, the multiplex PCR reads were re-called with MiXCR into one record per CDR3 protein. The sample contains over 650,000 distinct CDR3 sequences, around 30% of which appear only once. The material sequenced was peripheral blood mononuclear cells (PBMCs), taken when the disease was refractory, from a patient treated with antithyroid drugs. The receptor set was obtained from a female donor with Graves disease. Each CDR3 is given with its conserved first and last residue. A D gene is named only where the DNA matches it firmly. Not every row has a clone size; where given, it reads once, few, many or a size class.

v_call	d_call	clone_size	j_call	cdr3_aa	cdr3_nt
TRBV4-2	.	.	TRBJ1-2	CASSQDIRDPSGGRNYGYTF	TGTGCCAGCAGCCAAGATATTCGGGACCCCTCGGGCGGGAGAAACTATGGCTACACCTTC
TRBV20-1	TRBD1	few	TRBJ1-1	CSARGTGGEPQLFF	TGCAGTGCTAGAGGGACAGGGGGCGAACCTCAGCTTTTCTTT
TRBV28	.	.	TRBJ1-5	CASSLTQGLGRQPQHF	TGTGCCAGCAGTTTGACACAGGGATTAGGAAGGCAGCCCCAGCATTTT
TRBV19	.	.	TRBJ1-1	CASSLKPRDHAEAFF	TGTGCCAGTAGTCTCAAACCTCGGGATCACGCTGAAGCTTTCTTT
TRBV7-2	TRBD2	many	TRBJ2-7	CASSLSGTTRTDEQYF	TGTGCCAGCAGCTTATCGGGGACTACCCGAACCGACGAGCAGTACTTC
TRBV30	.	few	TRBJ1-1	CAWSPNRELNTEAFF	TGTGCCTGGAGTCCCAACAGGGAACTGAACACTGAAGCTTTCTTT
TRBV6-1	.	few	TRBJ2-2	CASSGPAGWDTGELFF	TGTGCCAGCAGTGGGCCCGCAGGGTGGGACACCGGGGAGCTGTTTTTT
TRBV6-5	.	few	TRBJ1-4	CASSYRGEAGEKLFF	TGTGCCAGCAGTTACAGGGGGGAGGCAGGTGAAAAACTGTTTTTT
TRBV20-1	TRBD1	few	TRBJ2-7	CSATRPDRGNWYEQYF	TGCAGTGCTACGCGCCCCGACAGGGGAAATTGGTACGAGCAGTACTTC
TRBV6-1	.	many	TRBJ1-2	CASTKAWNYGYTF	TGTGCCAGCACCAAAGCCTGGAACTATGGCTACACCTTC
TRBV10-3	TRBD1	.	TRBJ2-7	CAIREGQADDYEQYF	TGTGCCATCAGGGAGGGACAGGCTGACGACTACGAGCAGTACTTC
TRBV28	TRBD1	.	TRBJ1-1	CASSQGDRAIRNTEAFF	TGCGCCAGCAGCCAAGGGGACAGGGCTATTCGGAACACTGAAGCTTTCTTT
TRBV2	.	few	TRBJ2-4	CASSGTPLAKNIQYF	TGTGCCAGCAGTGGAACCCCTCTAGCCAAAAACATTCAGTACTTC
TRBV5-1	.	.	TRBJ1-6	CASSLGGRNSPLHF	TGCGCCAGCAGCTTGGGCGGTAGGAATTCACCCCTCCACTTT
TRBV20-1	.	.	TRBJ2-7	CSATGQSYEQYF	TGCAGTGCTACGGGGCAGTCCTACGAGCAGTACTTC
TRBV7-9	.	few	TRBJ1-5	CASSLGGRGDNQPQHF	TGTGCCAGCAGCTTAGGTGGCAGGGGAGACAATCAGCCCCAGCATTTT
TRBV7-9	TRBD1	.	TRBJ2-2	CASSGGGQGNTGELLF	TGTGCCAGCAGCGGGGGGGGACAGGGAAACACCGGGGAGCTGTTGTTT
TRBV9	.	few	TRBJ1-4	CASSRRQFNEKLFF	TGTGCCAGCAGTAGGCGCCAGTTTAATGAAAAGCTGTTTTTT
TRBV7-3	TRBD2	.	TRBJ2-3	CASSLSIAGVDTQYF	TGTGCCAGCAGCTTAAGCATAGCGGGAGTCGATACGCAGTATTTT
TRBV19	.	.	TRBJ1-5	CASSIDRDLPWSNQPQHF	TGTGCCAGTAGTATAGACCGGGATCTTCCCTGGAGCAATCAGCCCCAGCATTTT
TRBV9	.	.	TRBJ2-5	CASSKDQGRETQYF	TGTGCCAGCAGCAAGGATCAGGGGAGGGAGACCCAGTACTTC
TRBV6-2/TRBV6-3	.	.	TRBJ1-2	CASSYPQQAHGYTF	TGTGCCAGCAGTTACCCCCAACAGGCCCATGGCTACACCTTC
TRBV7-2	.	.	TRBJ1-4	CASSPTGREKLFF	TGTGCCAGCAGCCCCACAGGGAGAGAAAAACTGTTTTTT
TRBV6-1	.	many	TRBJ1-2	CASSPRTSIYGYTF	TGTGCCAGCAGCCCTCGCACCTCCATCTATGGCTACACCTTC
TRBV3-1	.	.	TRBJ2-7	CASSQDLTLEYEQYF	TGTGCCAGCAGCCAAGATTTGACCTTAGAGTACGAGCAGTACTTC
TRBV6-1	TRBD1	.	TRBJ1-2	CASNLGTAAYGYTF	TGTGCCAGCAATCTAGGGACAGCTGCCTATGGCTACACCTTC
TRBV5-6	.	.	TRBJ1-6	CASSFAASDSPLHF	TGTGCCAGCAGCTTCGCCGCCTCGGATTCACCCCTCCACTTT
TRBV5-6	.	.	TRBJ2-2	CASSISGTAGNTGELFF	TGTGCCAGCAGCATATCCGGGACCGCCGGGAACACCGGGGAGCTGTTTTTT
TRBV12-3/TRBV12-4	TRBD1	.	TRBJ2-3	CASSPGTGKDTQYF	TGTGCCAGCAGTCCCGGGACAGGGAAAGATACGCAGTATTTT
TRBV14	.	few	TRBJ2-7	CASSQRLGGYEQYF	TGTGCCAGCAGCCAGCGGTTAGGGGGGTACGAGCAGTACTTC
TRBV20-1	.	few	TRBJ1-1	CSARQGWTEAFF	TGCAGTGCTAGACAGGGTTGGACTGAAGCTTTCTTT
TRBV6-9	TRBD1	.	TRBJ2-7	CASSESPDREDYEQYF	TGCGCCAGCAGTGAGTCTCCGGACAGGGAAGACTACGAGCAGTACTTC
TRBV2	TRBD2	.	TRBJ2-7	CASSDSGGSSYEQYF	TGTGCCAGCAGTGACTCGGGAGGTAGCTCCTACGAGCAGTACTTC
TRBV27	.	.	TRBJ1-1	CASIPTRGAGSNTEAFF	TGTGCCAGCATTCCCACCCGGGGCGCGGGGTCGAACACTGAAGCTTTCTTT
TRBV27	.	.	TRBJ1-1	CASKAKGPNTEAFF	TGTGCCAGCAAAGCTAAGGGGCCGAACACTGAAGCTTTCTTT